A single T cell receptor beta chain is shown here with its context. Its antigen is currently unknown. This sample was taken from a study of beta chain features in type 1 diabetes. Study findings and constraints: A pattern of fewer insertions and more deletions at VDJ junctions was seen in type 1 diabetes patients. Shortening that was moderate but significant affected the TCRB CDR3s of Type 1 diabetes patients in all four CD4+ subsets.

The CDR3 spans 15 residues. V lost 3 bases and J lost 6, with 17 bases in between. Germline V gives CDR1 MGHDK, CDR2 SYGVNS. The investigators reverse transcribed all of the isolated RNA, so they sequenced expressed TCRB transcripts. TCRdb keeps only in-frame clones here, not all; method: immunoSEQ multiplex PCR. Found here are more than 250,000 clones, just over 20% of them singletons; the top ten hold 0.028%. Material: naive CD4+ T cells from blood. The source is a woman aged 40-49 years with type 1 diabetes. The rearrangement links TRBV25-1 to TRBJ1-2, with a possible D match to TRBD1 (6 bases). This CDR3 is CASSDLDRTGDGYTF. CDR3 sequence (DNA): TGTGCCAGCAGTGATTTAGACAGGACGGGCGATGGCTACACCTTC.